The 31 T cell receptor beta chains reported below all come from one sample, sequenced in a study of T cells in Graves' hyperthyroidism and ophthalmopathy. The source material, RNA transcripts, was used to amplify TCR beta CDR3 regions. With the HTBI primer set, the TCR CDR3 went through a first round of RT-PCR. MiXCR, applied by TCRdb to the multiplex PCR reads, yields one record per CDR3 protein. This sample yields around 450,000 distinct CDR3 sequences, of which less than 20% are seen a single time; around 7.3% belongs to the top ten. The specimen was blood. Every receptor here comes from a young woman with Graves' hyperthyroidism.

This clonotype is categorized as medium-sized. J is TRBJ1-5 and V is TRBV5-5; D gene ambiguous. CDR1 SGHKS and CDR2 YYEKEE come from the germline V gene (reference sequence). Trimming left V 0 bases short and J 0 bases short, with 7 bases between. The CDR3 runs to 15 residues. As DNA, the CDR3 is TGTGCCAGCAGCTTGGTTGGGTATAGCAATCAGCCCCAGCATTTT. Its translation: CASSLVGYSNQPQHF.

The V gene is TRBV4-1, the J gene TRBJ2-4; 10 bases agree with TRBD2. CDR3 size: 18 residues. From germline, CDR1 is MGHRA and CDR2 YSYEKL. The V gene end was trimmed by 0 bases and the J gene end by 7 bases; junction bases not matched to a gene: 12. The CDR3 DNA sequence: TGCGCCAGCAGCCAAGAGGGAATAGCGGGGGGCACAAGGAACATTCAGTACTTC. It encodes CASSQEGIAGGTRNIQYF.

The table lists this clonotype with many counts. CDR3 residues: CASSLGGTSGRWTKNIQYF. CDR3 DNA sequence: TGTGCCAGCAGTTTAGGGGGGACTAGCGGGAGGTGGACCAAAAACATTCAGTACTTC. The V gene is TRBV6-1, the J gene TRBJ2-4; the match to TRBD2 covers 15 bases. Germline V gene data show CDR1 as MNHNS and CDR2 as SASEGT. This CDR3 region has 19 residues. V was clipped by 5 bases and J by 2 bases; unmatched bases: 10.

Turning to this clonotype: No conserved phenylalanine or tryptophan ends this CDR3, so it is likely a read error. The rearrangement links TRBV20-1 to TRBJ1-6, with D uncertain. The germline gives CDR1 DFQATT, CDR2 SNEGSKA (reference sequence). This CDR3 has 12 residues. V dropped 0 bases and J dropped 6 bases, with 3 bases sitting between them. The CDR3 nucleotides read TGCAGTGCTAGAGACGGTAATTCACCCCTCCACTCT. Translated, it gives CSARDGNSPLHS.

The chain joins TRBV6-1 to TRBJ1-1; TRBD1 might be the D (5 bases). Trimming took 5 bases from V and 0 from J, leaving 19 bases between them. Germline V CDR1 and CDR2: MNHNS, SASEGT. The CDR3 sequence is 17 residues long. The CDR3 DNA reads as TGTGCCAGCAGTCAAAGAAGGACGGGGGTATTGAACACTGAAGCTTTCTTT. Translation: CASSQRRTGVLNTEAFF.

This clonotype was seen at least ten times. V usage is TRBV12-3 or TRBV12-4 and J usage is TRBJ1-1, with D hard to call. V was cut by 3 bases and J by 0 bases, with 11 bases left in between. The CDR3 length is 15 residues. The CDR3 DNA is TGTGCCAGCAGTTTGTCGCCCGGGATGAACACTGAAGCTTTCTTT. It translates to CASSLSPGMNTEAFF.

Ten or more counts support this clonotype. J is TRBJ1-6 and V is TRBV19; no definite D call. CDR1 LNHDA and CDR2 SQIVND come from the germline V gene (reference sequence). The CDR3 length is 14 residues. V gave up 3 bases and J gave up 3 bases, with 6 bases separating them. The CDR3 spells CASSIRDYNSPLHF. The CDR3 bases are TGTGCCAGTAGTATCCGGGACTATAATTCACCCCTCCACTTT.

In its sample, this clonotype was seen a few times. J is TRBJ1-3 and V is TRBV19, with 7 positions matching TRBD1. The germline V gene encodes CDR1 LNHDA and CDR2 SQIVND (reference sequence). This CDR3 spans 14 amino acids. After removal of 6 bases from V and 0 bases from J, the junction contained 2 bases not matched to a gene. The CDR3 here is CASRPGGSGNTIYF. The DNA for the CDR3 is TGTGCCAGTAGGCCAGGGGGCTCTGGAAACACCATATATTTT.

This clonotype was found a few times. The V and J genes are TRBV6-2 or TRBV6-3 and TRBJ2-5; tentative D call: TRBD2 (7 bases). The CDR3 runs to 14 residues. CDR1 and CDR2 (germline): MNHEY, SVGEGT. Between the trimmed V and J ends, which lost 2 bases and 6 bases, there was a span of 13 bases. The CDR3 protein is CASSYRAGAKTQYF. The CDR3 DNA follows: TGTGCCAGCAGTTACCGGGCGGGGGCGAAGACCCAGTACTTC.

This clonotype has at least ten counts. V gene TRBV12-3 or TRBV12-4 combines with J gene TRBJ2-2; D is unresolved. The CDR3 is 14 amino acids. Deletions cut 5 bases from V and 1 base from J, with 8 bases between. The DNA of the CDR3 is TGTGCCAGCAGTCATACATGGAACACCGGGGAGCTGTTTTTT. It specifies CASSHTWNTGELFF.

CDR3 region: CASSSGLAVGELFF. The CDR3 coding sequence is TGTGCCAGCAGCTCGGGACTAGCGGTCGGGGAGCTGTTTTTT. This chain connects TRBV7-9 to TRBJ2-2; the match to TRBD2 covers 11 bases. Germline V lookup: CDR1 SEHNR, CDR2 FQNEAQ (reference sequence). V lost 4 bases and J lost 7; bases outside the gene matches: 2. The CDR3 runs 14 residues.

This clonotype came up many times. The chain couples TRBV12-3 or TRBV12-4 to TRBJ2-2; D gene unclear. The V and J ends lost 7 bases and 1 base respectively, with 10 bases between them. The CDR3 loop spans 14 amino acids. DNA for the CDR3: TGTGCCAGCACCTTAGAAGGGAACACCGGGGAGCTGTTTTTT. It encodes CASTLEGNTGELFF.

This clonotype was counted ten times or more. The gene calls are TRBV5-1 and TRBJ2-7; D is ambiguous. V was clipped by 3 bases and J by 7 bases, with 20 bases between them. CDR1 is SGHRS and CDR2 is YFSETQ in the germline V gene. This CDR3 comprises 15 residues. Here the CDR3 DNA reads TGCGCCAGCAGCTGGACGCCCGGGCGGCTAGAAGAGCAGTACTTC. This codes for CASSWTPGRLEEQYF.

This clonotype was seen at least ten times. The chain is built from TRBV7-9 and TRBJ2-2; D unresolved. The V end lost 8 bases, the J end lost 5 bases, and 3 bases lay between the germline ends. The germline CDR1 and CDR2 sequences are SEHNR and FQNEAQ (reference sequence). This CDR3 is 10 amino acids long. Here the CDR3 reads CASGTGELFF. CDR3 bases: TGTGCCAGCGGAACCGGGGAGCTGTTTTTT.

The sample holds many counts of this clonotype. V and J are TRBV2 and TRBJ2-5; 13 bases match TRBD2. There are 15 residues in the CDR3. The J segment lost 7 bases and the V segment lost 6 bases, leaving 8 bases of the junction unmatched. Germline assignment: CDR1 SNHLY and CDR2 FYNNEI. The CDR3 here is CASRYGTSGKGTQYF. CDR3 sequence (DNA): TGTGCCAGCAGATACGGGACTAGCGGGAAAGGGACCCAGTACTTC.

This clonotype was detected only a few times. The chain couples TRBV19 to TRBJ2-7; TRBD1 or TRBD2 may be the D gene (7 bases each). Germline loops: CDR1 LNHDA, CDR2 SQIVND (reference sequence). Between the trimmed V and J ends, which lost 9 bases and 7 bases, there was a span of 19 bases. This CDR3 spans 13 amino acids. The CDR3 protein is CASAWGGGGEQYF. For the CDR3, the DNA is TGTGCCAGCGCCTGGGGAGGGGGCGGGGAGCAGTACTTC.

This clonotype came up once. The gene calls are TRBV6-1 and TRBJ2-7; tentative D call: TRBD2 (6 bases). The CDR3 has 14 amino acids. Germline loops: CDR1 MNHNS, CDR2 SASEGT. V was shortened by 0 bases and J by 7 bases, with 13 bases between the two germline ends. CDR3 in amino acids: CASSEAAGRGEQYF. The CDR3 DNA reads TGTGCCAGCAGTGAAGCGGCGGGACGGGGGGAGCAGTACTTC.

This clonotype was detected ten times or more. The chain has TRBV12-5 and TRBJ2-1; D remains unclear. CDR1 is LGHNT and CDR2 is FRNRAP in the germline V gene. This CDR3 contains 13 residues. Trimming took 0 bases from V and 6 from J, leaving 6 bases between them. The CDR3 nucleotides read TGTGCTAGTGGTTTGGTATCGATCAATGAGCAGTTCTTC. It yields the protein CASGLVSINEQFF.

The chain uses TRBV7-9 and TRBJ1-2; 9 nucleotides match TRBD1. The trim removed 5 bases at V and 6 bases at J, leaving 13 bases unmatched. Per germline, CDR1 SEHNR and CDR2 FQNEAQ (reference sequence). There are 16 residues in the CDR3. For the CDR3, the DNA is TGTGCCAGCAGCCCCGACCGCTTCCGGGACAGGGATGGCTACACCTTC. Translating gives CASSPDRFRDRDGYTF.

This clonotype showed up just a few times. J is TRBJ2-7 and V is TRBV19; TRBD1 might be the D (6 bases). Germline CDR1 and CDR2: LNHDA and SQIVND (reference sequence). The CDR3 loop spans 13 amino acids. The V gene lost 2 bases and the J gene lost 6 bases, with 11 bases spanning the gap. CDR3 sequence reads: CASSIRGRGEQYF. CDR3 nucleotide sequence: TGTGCCAGTAGTATAAGGGGGAGAGGCGAGCAGTACTTC.

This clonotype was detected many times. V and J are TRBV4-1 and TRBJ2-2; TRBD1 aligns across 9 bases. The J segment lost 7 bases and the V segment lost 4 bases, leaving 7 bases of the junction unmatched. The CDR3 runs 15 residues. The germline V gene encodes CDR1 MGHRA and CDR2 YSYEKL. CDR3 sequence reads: CASSPGQGRGGELFF. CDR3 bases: TGCGCCAGCAGCCCTGGACAGGGGCGGGGCGGGGAGCTGTTTTTT.

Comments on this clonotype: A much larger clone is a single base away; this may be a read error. The CDR3 spells CASSKSNQLNQPQHF. The CDR3 nucleotides are TGTGCCAGTAGTAAATCGAACCAGTTAAATCAGCCCCAGCATTTT. V is TRBV28 and J is TRBJ1-5; D gene unclear. Trimming took 9 bases from V and 4 from J, leaving 19 bases between them. The CDR3 consists of 15 residues. CDR1 and CDR2 from the germline V gene are MDHEN and SYDVKM.

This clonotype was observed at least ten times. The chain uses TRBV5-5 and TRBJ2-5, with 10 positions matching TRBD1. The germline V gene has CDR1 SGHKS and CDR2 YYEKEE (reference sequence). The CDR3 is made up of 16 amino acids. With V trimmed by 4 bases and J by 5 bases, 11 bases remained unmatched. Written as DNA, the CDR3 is TGTGCCAGCAGCCATCGAGGGGACAGGGGAAGTGAGACCCAGTACTTC. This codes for CASSHRGDRGSETQYF.

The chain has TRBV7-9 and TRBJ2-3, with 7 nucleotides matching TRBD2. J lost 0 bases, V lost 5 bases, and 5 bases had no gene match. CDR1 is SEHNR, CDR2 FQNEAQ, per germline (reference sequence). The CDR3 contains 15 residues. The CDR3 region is CASSVWTRSTDTQYF. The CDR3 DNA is TGTGCCAGCAGCGTATGGACTAGGAGCACAGATACGCAGTATTTT.

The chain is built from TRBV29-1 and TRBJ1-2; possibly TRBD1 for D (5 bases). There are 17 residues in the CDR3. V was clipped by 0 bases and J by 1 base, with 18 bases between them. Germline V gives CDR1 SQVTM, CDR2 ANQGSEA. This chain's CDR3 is CSVEDWQGIGLNYGYTF. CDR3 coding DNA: TGCAGCGTTGAAGATTGGCAGGGTATTGGGCTTAACTATGGCTACACCTTC.

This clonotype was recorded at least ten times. The CDR3 sequence is CASRFGGDRVELFF. Written as DNA, the CDR3 is TGTGCCAGTCGTTTCGGGGGCGACCGGGTGGAGCTGTTTTTT. The V call is TRBV28, the J call TRBJ2-2; D might be TRBD1 or TRBD2, each matching 6 bases. This CDR3 comprises 14 residues. V was clipped by 9 bases and J by 10 bases, with 21 bases between them. Germline CDR1 is MDHEN and CDR2 is SYDVKM. Full variable domain (rest looked up from reference TRBV28 and TRBJ2-2): DVKVTQSSRYLVKRTGEKVFLECVQDMDHENMFWYRQDPGLGLRLIYFSYDVKMKEKGDIPEGYSVSREKKERFSLILESASTNQTSMYLCASRFGGDRVELFFGEGSRLTVL.

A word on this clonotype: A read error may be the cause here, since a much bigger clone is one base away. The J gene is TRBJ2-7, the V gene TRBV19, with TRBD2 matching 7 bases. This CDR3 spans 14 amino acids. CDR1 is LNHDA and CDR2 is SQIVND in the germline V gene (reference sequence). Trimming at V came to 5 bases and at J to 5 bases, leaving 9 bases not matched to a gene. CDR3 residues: CASSPSGTVHEQYF. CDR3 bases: TGTGCCAGTAGTCCGAGCGGGACCGTCCACGAGCAGTACTTC.

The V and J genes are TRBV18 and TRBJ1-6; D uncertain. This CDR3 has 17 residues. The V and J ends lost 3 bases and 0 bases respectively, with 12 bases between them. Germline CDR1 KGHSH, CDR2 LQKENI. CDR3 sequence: CASSPRPASSYNSPLHF. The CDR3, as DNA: TGTGCCAGCTCACCCCGACCGGCCAGCTCCTATAATTCACCCCTCCACTTT.

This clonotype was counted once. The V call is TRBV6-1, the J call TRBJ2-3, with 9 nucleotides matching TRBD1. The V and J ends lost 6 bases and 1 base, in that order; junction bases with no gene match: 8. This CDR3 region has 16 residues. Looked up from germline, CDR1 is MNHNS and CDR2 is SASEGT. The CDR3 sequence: CASSRGQGLGTDTQYF. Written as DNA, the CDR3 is TGTGCCAGCAGCCGGGGACAGGGATTGGGCACAGATACGCAGTATTTT.

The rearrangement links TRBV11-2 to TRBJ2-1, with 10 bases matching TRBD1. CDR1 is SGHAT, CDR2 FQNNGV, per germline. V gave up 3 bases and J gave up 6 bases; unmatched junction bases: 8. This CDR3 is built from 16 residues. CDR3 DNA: TGTGCCAGCAGCTTTGCCGGGACAGGGGATTTCAATGAGCAGTTCTTC. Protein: CASSFAGTGDFNEQFF.

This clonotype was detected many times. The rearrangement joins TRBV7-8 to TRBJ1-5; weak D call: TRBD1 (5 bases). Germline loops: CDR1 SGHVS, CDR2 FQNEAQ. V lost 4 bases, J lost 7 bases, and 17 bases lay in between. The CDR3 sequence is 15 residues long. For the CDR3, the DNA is TGTGCCAGCAGCTCCACTCGCAGGGCAGCCCAGCCCCAGCATTTT. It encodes CASSSTRRAAQPQHF.